Presented here are 18 T cell receptor beta chains from one specimen sequenced in a study of OX40 agonist ivuxolimab in advanced cancers. Produced via immunoSEQ multiplex PCR; TCRdb's table is partial and in-frame only. The sample includes approximately 70,000 clones, more than 75% of them seen just once. The specimen comprised CD4+ or CD8+ T cells sorted from blood, sampled in a trial of the OX40 agonist ivuxolimab. The receptors originated from an adult with an advanced solid tumor such as melanoma, head and neck, liver or kidney cancer.

The genes are TRBV10-3 and TRBJ2-1; 9 bases are shared with TRBD2. The trim removed 6 bases at V and 1 base at J, leaving 4 bases unmatched. The CDR3 totals 15 residues. Germline values: CDR1 ENHRY, CDR2 SYGVKD. The CDR3 nucleotides are TGTGCCATCAGCAGACTAGCGGAATCCTACAATGAGCAGTTCTTC. Protein: CAISRLAESYNEQFF.

The rearrangement links TRBV19 to TRBJ1-5; no clear D. V was trimmed by 3 bases and J by 7 bases, leaving 13 bases between them. The germline gives CDR1 LNHDA, CDR2 SQIVND (reference sequence). This CDR3 contains 14 residues. The CDR3, as DNA: TGTGCCAGTAGTATCGGTCCAGGCGCCCAGCCCCAGCATTTT. The encoded protein is CASSIGPGAQPQHF. Together with reference TRBV19 and TRBJ1-5, the CDR3 gives the full variable domain: DGGITQSPKYLFRKEGQNVTLSCEQNLNHDAMYWYRQDPGQGLRLIYYSQIVNDFQKGDIAEGYSVSREKKESFPLTVTSAQKNPTAFYLCASSIGPGAQPQHFGDGTRLSIL.

The rearrangement links TRBV10-3 to TRBJ2-5; D is unresolved. There are 11 residues in the CDR3. V lost 3 bases and J 5 bases, leaving 4 bases between the germline ends. In germline, CDR1 is ENHRY, CDR2 SYGVKD. CDR3 residues: CAISERETQYF. In nucleotides, the CDR3 is TGTGCCATCAGTGAACGGGAGACCCAGTACTTC.

The count of this clone is one. The chain links TRBV11-1 to TRBJ2-1; 13 bases align to TRBD2. The germline V gene encodes CDR1 SGHAT and CDR2 FQDESV (reference sequence). J was trimmed by 6 bases and V by 5 bases; bases with no gene match: 10. The CDR3 length is 17 residues. The CDR3 region is CASSPRAGTSGVNEQFF. DNA of the CDR3: TGTGCCAGCAGCCCTAGGGCCGGGACTAGCGGGGTCAATGAGCAGTTCTTC.

This chain connects TRBV19 to TRBJ2-1, with 7 bases identical to TRBD1. V gave up 4 bases and J gave up 5 bases; unmatched junction bases: 2. Germline CDR1 LNHDA, CDR2 SQIVND (reference sequence). This CDR3 is 13 amino acids long. DNA for the CDR3: TGTGCCAGTAGTAAGGGACAGAACAATGAGCAGTTCTTC. This translates into CASSKGQNNEQFF.

This clone turned up a few times. The gene calls are TRBV7-9 and TRBJ1-4; no reliable D call. Germline CDR1 SEHNR, CDR2 FQNEAQ (reference sequence). V lost 4 bases and J 6 bases, leaving 15 bases between the germline ends. The CDR3 contains 15 residues. The CDR3 here is CASSWGRGLYEKLFF. The CDR3 DNA follows: TGTGCCAGCAGCTGGGGTCGTGGGCTGTATGAAAAACTGTTTTTT.

The J gene is TRBJ2-7, the V gene TRBV4-1; 8 nucleotides align to TRBD2. The CDR3 length is 20 residues. The V gene's germline CDR1 is MGHRA and CDR2 YSYEKL. Trimming at V came to 2 bases and at J to 0 bases, leaving 18 bases not matched to a gene. The CDR3 nucleotides are TGCGCCAGCAGCCAAAGCTTTCTTAGAACCGGGACTAGGAGCTCCTACGAGCAGTACTTC. This codes for CASSQSFLRTGTRSSYEQYF.

The V call is TRBV7-9, the J call TRBJ2-1, with TRBD2 as a possible D gene (5 bases). Germline lookup yields CDR1 SEHNR and CDR2 FQNEAQ (reference sequence). The CDR3 extends over 15 amino acids. The V gene lost 1 base and the J gene lost 15 bases, with 22 bases spanning the gap. The CDR3 loop is CASSLDAPRLRGLFF. The CDR3 DNA follows: TGTGCCAGCAGCTTAGACGCCCCGCGACTCCGAGGGCTGTTCTTC.

J is TRBJ2-7 and V is TRBV28; the D is unclear. Trimming removed 6 bases at V and 3 bases at J, with 24 bases between. Germline lookup yields CDR1 MDHEN and CDR2 SYDVKM. This CDR3 contains 17 residues. The CDR3 reads CASSHERYRAVLYEQYF. In nucleotides, the CDR3 is TGTGCCAGCAGCCACGAGAGATACCGGGCCGTCCTCTACGAGCAGTACTTC.

This clone was detected a few times. The chain joins TRBV13 to TRBJ1-1, with TRBD1 matching over 9 bases. This CDR3 spans 16 amino acids. Trimming cost V 0 bases and J 5 bases; bases outside gene matches: 7. In germline, CDR1 is PRHDT, CDR2 FYEKMQ (reference sequence). The CDR3 region has the DNA TGTGCCAGCAGCTTAGGCCGGGGACAGGGAGTTACTGAAGCTTTCTTT. As protein: CASSLGRGQGVTEAFF.

V usage is TRBV28 and J usage is TRBJ1-1; 7 nucleotides agree with TRBD1. Per germline, CDR1 MDHEN and CDR2 SYDVKM. This CDR3 region has 14 residues. V was clipped by 5 bases and J by 5 bases; unmatched bases: 8. The CDR3 DNA follows: TGTGCCAGCAGTGAGGCAGGGGGATTAACTGAAGCTTTCTTT. This codes for CASSEAGGLTEAFF.

This rearrangement joins TRBV5-1 to TRBJ1-4, with TRBD1 as a possible D gene (6 bases). Trimming shortened V by 2 bases and J by 4 bases, and 12 bases separated the two germline ends. This CDR3 has 15 residues. The germline V gene has CDR1 SGHRS and CDR2 YFSETQ. CDR3 coding DNA: TGCGCCAGCAGCTTTAAAGGGGGAGGTAATGAAAAACTGTTTTTT. This translates into CASSFKGGGNEKLFF.

The chain combines TRBV10-3 with TRBJ2-1; either TRBD1 or TRBD2 may fit D (5 bases each). The CDR3 has 14 amino acids. Trimming cost V 4 bases and J 10 bases, with 17 bases left between them. In germline, CDR1 is ENHRY, CDR2 SYGVKD. The CDR3 spells CAISGLGDLREQFF. CDR3 sequence (DNA): TGTGCCATCAGTGGCCTGGGGGACCTGAGAGAGCAGTTCTTC.

This chain joins TRBV10-3 and TRBJ2-1, with D possibly TRBD1 on 5 matching bases. With 0 bases removed from V and 8 bases from J, the gap between germline ends came to 14 bases. CDR3 length equals 15 residues. The V gene's germline CDR1 is ENHRY and CDR2 SYGVKD. CDR3 bases: TGTGCCATCAGTGAGTCTAGGGGTCCGTCAGATGAGCAGTTCTTC. Translating gives CAISESRGPSDEQFF.

This chain connects TRBV28 to TRBJ2-2; TRBD1 matches at 7 bases. Per the germline V gene, CDR1 is MDHEN and CDR2 is SYDVKM. V trimming: 10 bases; J trimming: 1 base; junction bases outside the gene matches: 9. This CDR3 is built from 15 residues. CDR3 amino acids: CATGTGAKNTGELFF. The CDR3 DNA reads as TGTGCCACGGGAACAGGGGCTAAGAACACCGGGGAGCTGTTTTTT.

V usage is TRBV15 and J usage is TRBJ2-7, with 8 positions matching TRBD2. From germline, CDR1 is LNHNV and CDR2 YYDKDF (reference sequence). J gave up 2 bases and V 1 base, and 1 base lay outside the gene matches. This CDR3 region has 14 residues. The CDR3 loop is CATSRGGRPYEQYF. The CDR3 DNA reads as TGTGCCACCAGCAGAGGCGGGAGGCCCTACGAGCAGTACTTC.

The chain couples TRBV10-3 to TRBJ1-6; D gene unclear. Trimming took off 0 bases at V and 7 bases at J, with 10 bases between the two ends. Per the germline V gene, CDR1 is ENHRY and CDR2 is SYGVKD. The CDR3 contains 15 residues. CDR3 bases: TGTGCCATCAGTGAGTCGGGCGGTCGGAATTCACCCCTCCACTTT. Protein: CAISESGGRNSPLHF.

In its sample, this clone was seen a few times. The chain combines TRBV5-1 with TRBJ2-1, with D maybe TRBD2 (6 bases). The V gene lost 4 bases and the J gene lost 7 bases, with 18 bases spanning the gap. The CDR3 totals 15 residues. Per germline, CDR1 SGHRS and CDR2 YFSETQ. Written as DNA, the CDR3 is TGCGCCAGCAGCGCGGGACTGATTTTTTGGAATGAGCAGTTCTTC. This codes for CASSAGLIFWNEQFF.